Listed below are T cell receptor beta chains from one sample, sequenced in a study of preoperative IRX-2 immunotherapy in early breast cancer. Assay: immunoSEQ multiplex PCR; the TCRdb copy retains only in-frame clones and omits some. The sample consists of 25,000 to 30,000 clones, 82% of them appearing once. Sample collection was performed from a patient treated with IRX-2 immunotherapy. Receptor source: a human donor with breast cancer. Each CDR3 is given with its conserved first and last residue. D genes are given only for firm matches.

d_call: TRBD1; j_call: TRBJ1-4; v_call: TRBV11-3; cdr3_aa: CASSFGTGGGKLFF
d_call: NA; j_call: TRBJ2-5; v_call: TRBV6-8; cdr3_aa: CASTPGRSWGETQYF
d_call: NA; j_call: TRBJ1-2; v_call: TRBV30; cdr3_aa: CAWTKRWRARTNYGYTF
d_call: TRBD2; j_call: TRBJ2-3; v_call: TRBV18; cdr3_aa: CASSPPASGKDTQYF
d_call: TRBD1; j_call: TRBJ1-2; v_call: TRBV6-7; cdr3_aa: CASSDRGQDGYTF
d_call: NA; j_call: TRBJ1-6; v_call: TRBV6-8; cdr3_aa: CASSLTVAPSPLHF
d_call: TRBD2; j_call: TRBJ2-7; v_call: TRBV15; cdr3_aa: CASSPGGVSGIGYEQYF
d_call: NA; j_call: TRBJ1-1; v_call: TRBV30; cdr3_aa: CATPRRGRWNTEAFF
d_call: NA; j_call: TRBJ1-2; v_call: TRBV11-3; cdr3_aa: CASSPSLQGRSQGYTF
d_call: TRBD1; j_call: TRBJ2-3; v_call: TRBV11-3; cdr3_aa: CASSLGPGQGDTDTQYF
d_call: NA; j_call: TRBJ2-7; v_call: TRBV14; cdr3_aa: CASSQKRGVGDREQYF
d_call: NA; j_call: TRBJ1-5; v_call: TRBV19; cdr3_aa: CASSSNQPNQLQHF
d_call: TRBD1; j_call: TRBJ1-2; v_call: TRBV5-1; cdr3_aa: CASSQDRGWYGYTF
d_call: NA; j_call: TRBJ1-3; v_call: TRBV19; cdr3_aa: CASADSRSGNTIYF
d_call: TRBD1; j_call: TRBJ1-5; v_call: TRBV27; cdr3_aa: CGWNWDRNQPQHF
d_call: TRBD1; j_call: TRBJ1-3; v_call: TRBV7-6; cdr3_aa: CASSWGTGGNTIYF
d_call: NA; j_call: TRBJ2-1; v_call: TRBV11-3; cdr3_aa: CASSLYPAGAQLPDEQFF
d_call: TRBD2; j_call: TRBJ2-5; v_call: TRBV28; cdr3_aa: CASSLPGGWFQETQYF
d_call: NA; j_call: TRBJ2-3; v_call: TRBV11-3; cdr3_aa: CASSPVTGPSTDTQYF
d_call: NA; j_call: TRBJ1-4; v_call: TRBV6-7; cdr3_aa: CASAFSLEKLFF
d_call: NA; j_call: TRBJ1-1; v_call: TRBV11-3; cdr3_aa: CASSQDNNRGAEAFF
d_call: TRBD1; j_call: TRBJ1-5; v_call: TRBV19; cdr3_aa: CASRRTGDQPQHF
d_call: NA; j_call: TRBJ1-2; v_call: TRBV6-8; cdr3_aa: CASSYAIYGGSNYGYTF
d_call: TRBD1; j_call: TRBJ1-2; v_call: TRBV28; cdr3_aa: CASSLVWQGAGGYTF
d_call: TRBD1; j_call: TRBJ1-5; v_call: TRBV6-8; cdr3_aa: CAATGKVDQPQHF
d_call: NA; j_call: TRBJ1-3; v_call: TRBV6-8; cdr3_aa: CASTSLGGVKKNSGNTIYF
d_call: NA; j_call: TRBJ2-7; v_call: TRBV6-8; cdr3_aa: CASQTGGGYEQYF
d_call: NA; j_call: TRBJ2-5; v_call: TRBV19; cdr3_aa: CASSITGAHVETQYF
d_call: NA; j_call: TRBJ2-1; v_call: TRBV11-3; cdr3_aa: CASSLGATGYNEQFF
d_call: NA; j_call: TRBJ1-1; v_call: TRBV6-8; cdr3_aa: CASSYPGLLNTEAFF
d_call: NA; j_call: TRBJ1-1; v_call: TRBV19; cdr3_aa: CASFPGGYWNTEAFF
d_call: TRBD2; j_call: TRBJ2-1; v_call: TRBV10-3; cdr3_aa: CAISESTLAGGYNEQFF
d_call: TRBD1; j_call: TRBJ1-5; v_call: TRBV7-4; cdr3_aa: CASRSGGTAYSNQPQHF